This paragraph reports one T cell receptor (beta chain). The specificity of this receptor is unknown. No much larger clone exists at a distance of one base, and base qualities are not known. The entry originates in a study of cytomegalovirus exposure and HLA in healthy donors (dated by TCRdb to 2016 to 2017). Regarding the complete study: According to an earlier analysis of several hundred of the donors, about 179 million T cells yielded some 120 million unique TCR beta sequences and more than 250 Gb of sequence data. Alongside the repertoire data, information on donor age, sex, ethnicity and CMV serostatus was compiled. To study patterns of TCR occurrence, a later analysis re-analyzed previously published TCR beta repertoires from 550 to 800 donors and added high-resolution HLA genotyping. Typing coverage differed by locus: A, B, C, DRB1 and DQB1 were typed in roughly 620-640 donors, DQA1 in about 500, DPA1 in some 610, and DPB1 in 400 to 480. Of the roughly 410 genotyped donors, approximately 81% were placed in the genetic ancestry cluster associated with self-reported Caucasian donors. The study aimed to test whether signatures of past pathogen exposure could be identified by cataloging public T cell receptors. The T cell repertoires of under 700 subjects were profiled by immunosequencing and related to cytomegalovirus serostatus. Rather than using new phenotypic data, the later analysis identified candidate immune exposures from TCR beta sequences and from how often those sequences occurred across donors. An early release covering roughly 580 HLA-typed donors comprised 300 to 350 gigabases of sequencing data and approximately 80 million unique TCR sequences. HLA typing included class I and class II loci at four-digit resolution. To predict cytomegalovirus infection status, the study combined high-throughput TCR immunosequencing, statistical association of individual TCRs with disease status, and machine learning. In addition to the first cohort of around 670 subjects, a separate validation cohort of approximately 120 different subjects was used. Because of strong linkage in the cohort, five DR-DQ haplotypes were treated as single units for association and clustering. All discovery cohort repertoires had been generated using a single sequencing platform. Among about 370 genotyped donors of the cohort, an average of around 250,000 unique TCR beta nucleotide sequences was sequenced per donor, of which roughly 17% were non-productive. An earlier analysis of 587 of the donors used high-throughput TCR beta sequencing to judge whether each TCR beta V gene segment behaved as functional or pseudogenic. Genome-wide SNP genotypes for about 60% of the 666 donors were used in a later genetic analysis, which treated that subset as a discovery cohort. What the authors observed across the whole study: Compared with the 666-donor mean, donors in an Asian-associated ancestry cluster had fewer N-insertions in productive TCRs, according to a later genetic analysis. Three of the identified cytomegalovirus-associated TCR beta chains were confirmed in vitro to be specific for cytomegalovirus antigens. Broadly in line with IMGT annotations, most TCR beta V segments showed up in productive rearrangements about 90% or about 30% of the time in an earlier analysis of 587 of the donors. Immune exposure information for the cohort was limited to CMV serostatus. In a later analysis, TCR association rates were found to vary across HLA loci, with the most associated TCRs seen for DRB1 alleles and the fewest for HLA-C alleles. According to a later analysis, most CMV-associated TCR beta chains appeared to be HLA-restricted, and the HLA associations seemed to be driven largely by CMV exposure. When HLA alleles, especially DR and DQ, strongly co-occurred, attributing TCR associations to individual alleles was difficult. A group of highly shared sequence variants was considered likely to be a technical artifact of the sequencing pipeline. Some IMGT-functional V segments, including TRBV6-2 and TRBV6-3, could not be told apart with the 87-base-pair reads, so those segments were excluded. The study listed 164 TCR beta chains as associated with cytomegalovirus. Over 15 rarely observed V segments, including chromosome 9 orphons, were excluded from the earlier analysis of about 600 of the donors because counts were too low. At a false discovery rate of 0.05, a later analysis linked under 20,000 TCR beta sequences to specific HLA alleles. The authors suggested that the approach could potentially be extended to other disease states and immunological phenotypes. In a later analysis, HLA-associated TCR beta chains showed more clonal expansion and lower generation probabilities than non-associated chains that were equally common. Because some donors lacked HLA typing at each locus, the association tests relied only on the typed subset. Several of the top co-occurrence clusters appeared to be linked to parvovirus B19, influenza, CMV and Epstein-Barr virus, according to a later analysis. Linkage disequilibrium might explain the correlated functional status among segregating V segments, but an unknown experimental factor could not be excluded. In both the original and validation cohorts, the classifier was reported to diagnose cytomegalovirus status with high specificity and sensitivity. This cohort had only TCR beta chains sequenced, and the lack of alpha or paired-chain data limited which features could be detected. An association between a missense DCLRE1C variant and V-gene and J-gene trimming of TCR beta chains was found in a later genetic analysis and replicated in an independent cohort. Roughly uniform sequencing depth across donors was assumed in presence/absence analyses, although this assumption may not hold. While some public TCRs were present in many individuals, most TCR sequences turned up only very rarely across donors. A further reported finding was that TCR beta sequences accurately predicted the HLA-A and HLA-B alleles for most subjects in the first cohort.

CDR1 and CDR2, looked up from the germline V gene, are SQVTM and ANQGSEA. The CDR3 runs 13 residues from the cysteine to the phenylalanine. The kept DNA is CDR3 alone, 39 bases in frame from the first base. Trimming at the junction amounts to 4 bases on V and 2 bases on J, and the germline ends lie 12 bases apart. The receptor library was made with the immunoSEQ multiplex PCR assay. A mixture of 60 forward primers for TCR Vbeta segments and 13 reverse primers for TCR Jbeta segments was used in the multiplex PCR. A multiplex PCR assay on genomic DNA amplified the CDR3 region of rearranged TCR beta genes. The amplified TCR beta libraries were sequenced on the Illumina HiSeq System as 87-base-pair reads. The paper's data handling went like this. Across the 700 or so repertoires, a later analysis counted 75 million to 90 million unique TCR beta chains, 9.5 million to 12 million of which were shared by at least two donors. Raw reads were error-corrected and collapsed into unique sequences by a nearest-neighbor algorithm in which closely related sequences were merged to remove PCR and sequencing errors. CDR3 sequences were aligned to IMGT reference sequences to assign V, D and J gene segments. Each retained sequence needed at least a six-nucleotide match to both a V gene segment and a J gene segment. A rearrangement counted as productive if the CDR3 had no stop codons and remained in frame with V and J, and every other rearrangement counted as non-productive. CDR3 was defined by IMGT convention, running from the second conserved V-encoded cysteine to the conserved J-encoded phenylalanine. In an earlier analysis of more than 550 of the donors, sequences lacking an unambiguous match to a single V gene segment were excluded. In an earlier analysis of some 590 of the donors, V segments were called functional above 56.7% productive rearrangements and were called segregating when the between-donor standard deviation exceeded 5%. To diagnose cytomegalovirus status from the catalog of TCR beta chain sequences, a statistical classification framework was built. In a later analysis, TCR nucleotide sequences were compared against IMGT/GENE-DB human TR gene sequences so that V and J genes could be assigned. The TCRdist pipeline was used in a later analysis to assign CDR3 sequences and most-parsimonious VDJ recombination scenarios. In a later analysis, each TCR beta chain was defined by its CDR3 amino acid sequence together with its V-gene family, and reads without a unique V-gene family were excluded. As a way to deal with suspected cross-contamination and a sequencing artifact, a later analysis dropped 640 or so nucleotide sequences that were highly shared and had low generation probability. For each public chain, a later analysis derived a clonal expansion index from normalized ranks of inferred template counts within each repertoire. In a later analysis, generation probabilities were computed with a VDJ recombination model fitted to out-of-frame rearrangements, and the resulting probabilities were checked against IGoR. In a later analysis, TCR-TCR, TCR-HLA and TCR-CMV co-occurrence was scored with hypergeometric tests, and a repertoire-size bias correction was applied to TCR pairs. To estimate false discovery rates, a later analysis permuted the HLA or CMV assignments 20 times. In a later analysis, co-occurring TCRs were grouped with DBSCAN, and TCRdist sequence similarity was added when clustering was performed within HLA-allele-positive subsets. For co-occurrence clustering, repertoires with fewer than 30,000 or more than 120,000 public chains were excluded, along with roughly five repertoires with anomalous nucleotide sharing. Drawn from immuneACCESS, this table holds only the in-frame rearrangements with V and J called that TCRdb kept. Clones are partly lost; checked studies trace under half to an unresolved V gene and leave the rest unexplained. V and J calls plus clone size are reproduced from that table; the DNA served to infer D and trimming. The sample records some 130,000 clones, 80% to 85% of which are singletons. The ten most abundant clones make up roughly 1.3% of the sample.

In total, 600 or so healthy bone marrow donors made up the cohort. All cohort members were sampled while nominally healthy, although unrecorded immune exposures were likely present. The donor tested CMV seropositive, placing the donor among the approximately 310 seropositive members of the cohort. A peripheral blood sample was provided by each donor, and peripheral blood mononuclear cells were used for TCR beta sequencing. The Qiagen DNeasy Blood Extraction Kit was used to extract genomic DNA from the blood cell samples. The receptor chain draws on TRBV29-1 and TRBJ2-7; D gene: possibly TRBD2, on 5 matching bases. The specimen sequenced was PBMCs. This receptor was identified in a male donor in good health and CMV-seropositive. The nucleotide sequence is TGCAGCGTTGTTGGAGGACGGACCTACGAGCAGTACTTC. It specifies CSVVGGRTYEQYF.